These 32 T cell receptor beta chains share one sample of origin, sequenced in a study of shared T cell receptors in the human thymus. Sequencing was performed with immunoSEQ multiplex PCR; in TCRdb, only in-frame clones are kept and a portion is missing. Found here are 640,000 or so clones, about 87% of them singletons; the top ten hold under 0.01%. A further study also used this sample, focusing on human thymus T cells.

Specimen: thymocytes. These receptors all stem from a boy under three years old with a congenital heart defect.

There are a few counts of this clone. The rearrangement uses TRBV4-3 and TRBJ2-7; TRBD2 might be the D (7 bases). CDR3 length: 21 amino acids. Trimming shortened V by 0 bases and J by 2 bases, and 29 bases separated the two germline ends. Germline CDR1 reads LGHNA; CDR2 reads YSLEER. This CDR3 is CASSQDARGAHTPRQPYEQYF. The DNA of the CDR3 is TGCGCCAGCAGCCAAGATGCCCGGGGGGCGCATACCCCCCGACAGCCCTACGAGCAGTACTTC.

The rearrangement uses TRBV19 and TRBJ1-6; tentatively, D is TRBD1 (5 bases). V was shortened by 5 bases and J by 0 bases, with 14 bases between the two germline ends. The CDR3 sequence is 17 residues long. Per germline, CDR1 LNHDA and CDR2 SQIVND (reference sequence). The DNA for the CDR3 is TGTGCCAGTAGTTCACGACAGAGCAGCTCCTATAATTCACCCCTCCACTTT. The encoded protein is CASSSRQSSSYNSPLHF.

The CDR3 loop is CASRGQYNEQFF. The CDR3 nucleotides read TGTGCCAGTAGGGGACAGTACAATGAGCAGTTCTTC. This chain uses TRBV19 with TRBJ2-1; 7 nucleotides align to TRBD1. This CDR3 spans 12 amino acids. After removal of 6 bases from V and 4 bases from J, the junction contained 0 bases not matched to a gene. CDR1 is LNHDA, CDR2 SQIVND, per germline (reference sequence). The full variable domain, completed using reference TRBV19 and TRBJ2-1, is DGGITQSPKYLFRKEGQNVTLSCEQNLNHDAMYWYRQDPGQGLRLIYYSQIVNDFQKGDIAEGYSVSREKKESFPLTVTSAQKNPTAFYLCASRGQYNEQFFGPGTRLTVL.

V usage is TRBV19 and J usage is TRBJ2-7, with 8 bases that match TRBD2. The V and J ends lost 5 bases and 2 bases, in that order; junction bases with no gene match: 11. CDR3 length: 16 amino acids. CDR1 is LNHDA and CDR2 is SQIVND in the germline V gene (reference sequence). CDR3 sequence (DNA): TGTGCCAGTAGTTCACGTTCTTGTAGCGGGACCTACGAGCAGTACTTC. This codes for CASSSRSCSGTYEQYF.

The genes are TRBV5-1 and TRBJ1-1; D is unclear. V lost 0 bases and J lost 0, with 6 bases in between. CDR3 length: 14 residues. Germline V lookup: CDR1 SGHRS, CDR2 YFSETQ. CDR3 nucleotides: TGCGCCAGCAGCTTGGCGGGGATGAACACTGAAGCTTTCTTT. Its translation: CASSLAGMNTEAFF.

Turning to this clone: The junction shows a germline mismatch at one end, possibly a read error. This rearrangement joins TRBV7-7 to TRBJ2-1; possible D gene TRBD2, 5 bases. This CDR3 is built from 13 residues. Per the germline V gene, CDR1 is SSHAT and CDR2 is FNYEAQ (reference sequence). Written as DNA, the CDR3 is TGTGCTAGCAGCTTTACATCGGGGAATGAGCAGTTCTTC. Translating gives CASSFTSGNEQFF. Full variable domain (rest looked up from reference TRBV7-7 and TRBJ2-1): GAGVSQSPRYKVTKRGQDVTLRCDPISSHATLYWYQQALGQGPEFLTYFNYEAQPDKSGLPSDRFSAERPEGSISTLTIQRTEQRDSAMYRCASSFTSGNEQFFGPGTRLTVL.

The rearrangement links TRBV11-2 to TRBJ1-2; D is unclear. Germline V gene lookup returns CDR1 SGHAT and CDR2 FQNNGV. The CDR3 spans 16 residues. Trimming stripped 5 bases from V and 1 base from J, with 17 bases between. DNA of the CDR3: TGTGCCAGCAGCCAAAGCCCTCCGGGTGATAACTATGGCTACACCTTC. It yields the protein CASSQSPPGDNYGYTF.

CDR3 region: CASSLGISYNSPLHF. As DNA, the CDR3 is TGTGCCAGCAGCTTAGGTATCTCCTATAATTCACCCCTCCACTTT. The chain joins TRBV13 to TRBJ1-6; D is unclear. This CDR3 is 15 amino acids long. The V gene lost 0 bases and the J gene lost 0 bases, with 3 bases spanning the gap. Germline CDR1 and CDR2: PRHDT and FYEKMQ (reference sequence).

The chain joins TRBV28 to TRBJ2-7, with TRBD1 as a possible D gene (6 bases). This CDR3 has 14 amino acids. Trimming left V 5 bases short and J 3 bases short, with 14 bases between. Germline values: CDR1 MDHEN, CDR2 SYDVKM. CDR3 amino acids: CASSHLDSDYEQYF. The DNA of the CDR3 is TGTGCCAGCAGTCACCTGGACAGCGACTACGAGCAGTACTTC. The whole variable domain, remainder taken from reference TRBV28 and TRBJ2-7, is DVKVTQSSRYLVKRTGEKVFLECVQDMDHENMFWYRQDPGLGLRLIYFSYDVKMKEKGDIPEGYSVSREKKERFSLILESASTNQTSMYLCASSHLDSDYEQYFGPGTRLTVT.

V usage is TRBV12-5 and J usage is TRBJ1-2, with 8 nucleotides matching TRBD1. This CDR3 spans 13 amino acids. Unmatched junction bases numbered 6, after V lost 4 bases and J lost 8 bases. The germline gives CDR1 LGHNT, CDR2 FRNRAP. CDR3 protein: CASGSRTGRGYTF. In DNA, the CDR3 is TGTGCTAGTGGTTCGCGGACAGGGCGAGGCTACACCTTC. The full variable domain, with the rest looked up from reference TRBV12-5 and TRBJ1-2, is DARVTQTPRHKVTEMGQEVTMRCQPILGHNTVFWYRQTMMQGLELLAYFRNRAPLDDSGMPKDRFSAEMPDATLATLKIQPSEPRDSAVYFCASGSRTGRGYTFGSGTRLTVV.

This chain joins TRBV6-6 and TRBJ2-7; perhaps TRBD2 as D (5 bases). The germline gives CDR1 MNHNY, CDR2 SVGAGI (reference sequence). V dropped 4 bases and J dropped 0 bases, with 16 bases sitting between them. This CDR3 is 16 amino acids long. CDR3 in amino acids: CASSCPPSSGSYEQYF. The CDR3 DNA is TGTGCCAGCAGTTGCCCCCCTTCCAGCGGCTCCTACGAGCAGTACTTC.

J is TRBJ2-1 and V is TRBV6-5; 11 bases are shared with TRBD1. CDR1 is MNHEY and CDR2 is SVGAGI in the germline V gene. V lost 0 bases, J lost 6 bases, and 4 bases stayed unmatched. The CDR3 totals 16 residues. CDR3 in amino acids: CASSYSMGTGGNEQFF. CDR3 in DNA: TGTGCCAGCAGTTACTCGATGGGGACAGGGGGCAATGAGCAGTTCTTC.

The gene calls are TRBV5-1 and TRBJ2-3; 12 bases align to TRBD2. The J segment lost 3 bases and the V segment lost 0 bases, leaving 8 bases of the junction unmatched. This CDR3 has 18 residues. Germline V lookup: CDR1 SGHRS, CDR2 YFSETQ. The DNA for the CDR3 is TGCGCCAGCAGCTTGGCAAGTGCTAGCGGGGGGGAGACAGATACGCAGTATTTT. Translating it yields CASSLASASGGETDTQYF.

The chain joins TRBV11-2 to TRBJ2-7, with D possibly matching TRBD1 (7 bases). Germline CDR1 SGHAT, CDR2 FQNNGV. Deletions cut 5 bases from V and 3 bases from J, with 14 bases between. The CDR3 sequence is 14 residues long. The CDR3 DNA is TGTGCCAGCAGCCCCAGGGGGGTTGTCTACGAGCAGTACTTC. The encoded protein is CASSPRGVVYEQYF. Together with reference TRBV11-2 and TRBJ2-7, the CDR3 gives the full variable domain: EAGVAQSPRYKIIEKRQSVAFWCNPISGHATLYWYQQILGQGPKLLIQFQNNGVVDDSQLPKDRFSAERLKGVDSTLKIQPAKLEDSAVYLCASSPRGVVYEQYFGPGTRLTVT.

This clone is a singleton in its sample. This chain uses TRBV10-3 with TRBJ1-1; 7 bases are a match to TRBD1. CDR1 is ENHRY, CDR2 SYGVKD, per germline. The CDR3 has 15 amino acids. Trimming removed 8 bases from V and 1 base from J; junction bases left unmatched: 10. In DNA form, the CDR3 reads TGTGCCATCGACCGAGATAACAGGGGGAACACTGAAGCTTTCTTT. It is translated as CAIDRDNRGNTEAFF.

The chain combines TRBV7-8 with TRBJ1-3, with D unresolved. The CDR3 contains 17 residues. The V gene's germline CDR1 is SGHVS and CDR2 FQNEAQ. V shed 1 base and J shed 0 bases, with 13 bases lying between them. The CDR3 DNA reads TGTGCCAGCAGCTTAGAGAGGGCCCTCAGCTCTGGAAACACCATATATTTT. Encoded protein: CASSLERALSSGNTIYF.

The rearrangement uses TRBV6-1 and TRBJ1-6; tentative D call: TRBD1 (5 bases). V dropped 5 bases and J dropped 10 bases, with 12 bases sitting between them. Per the germline V gene, CDR1 is MNHNS and CDR2 is SASEGT. This CDR3 contains 13 residues. This CDR3 reads CASSTRDLSPLHF. In nucleotides, the CDR3 is TGTGCCAGCAGTACCCGGGACTTATCACCCCTCCACTTT.

The CDR3 bases are TGTGCCAGCAGCCCGCCTCGACAGGATCATAATGGCTACACCTTC. Translation gives CASSPPRQDHNGYTF. The rearrangement joins TRBV11-2 to TRBJ1-2; D perhaps matches TRBD1 (6 bases). In germline, CDR1 is SGHAT, CDR2 FQNNGV. The CDR3 has 15 residues. V dropped 5 bases and J dropped 6 bases, with 19 bases sitting between them.

This chain's CDR3 is CASSPQPGLLNTGELFF. Written as DNA, the CDR3 is TGTGCCAGCAGTCCCCAACCGGGACTATTGAACACCGGGGAGCTGTTTTTT. The chain has TRBV28 and TRBJ2-2; 7 nucleotides match TRBD2. The length of the CDR3 is 17 residues. The trim removed 5 bases at V and 1 base at J, leaving 10 bases unmatched. From germline, CDR1 is MDHEN and CDR2 SYDVKM.

The V call is TRBV29-1, the J call TRBJ1-1; D is unclear. V was trimmed by 8 bases and J by 3 bases, leaving 16 bases between them. Germline V lookup: CDR1 SQVTM, CDR2 ANQGSEA. This CDR3 has 13 amino acids. This CDR3 reads CSRRPGGYTEAFF. For the CDR3, the DNA is TGCAGCCGAAGACCAGGCGGGTACACTGAAGCTTTCTTT.

The chain has TRBV4-1 and TRBJ2-3; 8 bases are a match to TRBD2. CDR1 is MGHRA, CDR2 YSYEKL, per germline. The CDR3 totals 22 residues. Trimming removed 1 base from V and 6 bases from J; junction bases left unmatched: 27. The CDR3 DNA is TGCGCCAGCAGCCAAGTGGACCCGACTTCGCGGATGGCGGGGGGACCCCGGGATACGCAGTATTTT. The encoded protein is CASSQVDPTSRMAGGPRDTQYF.

CDR3 amino acids: CASSQFPRGLAGGARGSYEQYF. The CDR3 nucleotides are TGCGCCAGCAGTCAATTCCCGCGAGGACTAGCGGGAGGCGCGAGAGGTTCCTACGAGCAGTACTTC. V gene TRBV23-1 combines with J gene TRBJ2-7, with 14 nucleotides matching TRBD2. TRBV23-1 is annotated as an ORF whose role is uncertain. The CDR3 has 22 amino acids. V lost 1 base to trimming and J lost 1 base; unmatched junction nucleotides: 18.

The V gene is TRBV7-9, the J gene TRBJ2-3, with D uncertain. This CDR3 is 15 amino acids long. Deletions cut 4 bases from V and 5 bases from J, with 16 bases between. The germline gives CDR1 SEHNR, CDR2 FQNEAQ (reference sequence). CDR3 sequence: CASSWNSGRKDTQYF. In nucleotides, the CDR3 is TGTGCCAGCAGCTGGAATTCGGGTAGGAAAGATACGCAGTATTTT.

The rearrangement links TRBV7-2 to TRBJ2-1, with 9 bases fitting TRBD1. In germline, CDR1 is SGHTA, CDR2 FQGNSA. The V gene end was trimmed by 3 bases and the J gene end by 6 bases; junction bases not matched to a gene: 6. The CDR3 sequence is 15 residues long. CDR3 region: CASSLGQGETNEQFF. CDR3 bases: TGTGCCAGCAGCTTGGGACAGGGAGAAACCAATGAGCAGTTCTTC.

The chain links TRBV9 to TRBJ1-4; TRBD1 matches at 7 bases. CDR3 size: 18 residues. Trimming took 0 bases from V and 7 from J; bases not matched to a gene: 15. Germline V CDR1 and CDR2: SGDLS, YYNGEE. The CDR3 protein is CASSVGATGESGGEKLFF. Here the CDR3 DNA reads TGTGCCAGCAGCGTAGGCGCTACAGGGGAGTCGGGTGGTGAAAAACTGTTTTTT.

V is TRBV5-1 and J is TRBJ1-4; D is perhaps TRBD1 (6 bases). Germline V CDR1 and CDR2: SGHRS, YFSETQ. Trimming shortened V by 4 bases and J by 5 bases, and 12 bases separated the two germline ends. The CDR3 consists of 14 residues. The CDR3 loop is CASSPTGSNEKLFF. CDR3 in DNA: TGCGCCAGCAGCCCGACAGGATCAAATGAAAAACTGTTTTTT.

The chain uses TRBV29-1 and TRBJ2-3, with unresolved D. The CDR3 is 15 residues long. Trimming cost V 7 bases and J 6 bases, with 23 bases left between them. CDR1 and CDR2 (germline): SQVTM, ANQGSEA. CDR3: CSAEPPYKPPDTQYF. CDR3 nucleotides: TGCAGCGCCGAACCACCTTACAAACCCCCCGATACGCAGTATTTT.

This clone has only one observation. The chain recombines TRBV28 with TRBJ1-5; D is uncertain. The length of the CDR3 is 17 residues. Looked up from germline, CDR1 is MDHEN and CDR2 is SYDVKM. V was shortened by 5 bases and J by 3 bases, with 20 bases between the two germline ends. The CDR3 loop reads CASSPRPPLRTNQPQHF. CDR3 in DNA: TGTGCCAGCAGTCCCCGCCCCCCGCTAAGAACCAATCAGCCCCAGCATTTT.

V and J are TRBV10-3 and TRBJ1-1; TRBD1 might be the D (6 bases). CDR1 and CDR2 (germline): ENHRY, SYGVKD. V dropped 6 bases and J dropped 2 bases, with 16 bases sitting between them. The CDR3 contains 15 residues. The DNA for the CDR3 is TGTGCCATCAGGGAGACAGGCCTAAAAAACACTGAAGCTTTCTTT. Its translation is CAIRETGLKNTEAFF.

This clone was recorded once. V usage is TRBV28 and J usage is TRBJ1-2, with no clear D. The V end lost 6 bases, the J end lost 4 bases, and 15 bases lay between the germline ends. CDR3 length: 14 amino acids. Germline assignment: CDR1 MDHEN and CDR2 SYDVKM. CDR3 sequence reads: CASSYASRVYGYTF. The CDR3 coding sequence is TGTGCCAGCAGCTACGCTTCACGGGTCTATGGCTACACCTTC.

This chain links TRBV28 with TRBJ2-5; TRBD2 agrees at 14 bases. The CDR3 loop spans 18 amino acids. Germline-derived CDR1 and CDR2 are MDHEN and SYDVKM. V trimming: 5 bases; J trimming: 3 bases; junction bases outside the gene matches: 11. CDR3 region: CASSPPRLAGGLKETQYF. The CDR3 region has the DNA TGTGCCAGCAGTCCGCCGCGACTAGCGGGAGGGTTAAAAGAGACCCAGTACTTC.

The chain carries TRBV25-1 and TRBJ1-5, with TRBD1 identical over 8 bases. Trimming cost V 6 bases and J 0 bases; bases outside gene matches: 10. Per the germline V gene, CDR1 is MGHDK and CDR2 is SYGVNS. The CDR3 is 17 amino acids. CDR3 sequence reads: CASRGQGDLNSNQPQHF. CDR3 sequence (DNA): TGTGCCAGCAGAGGACAGGGAGACCTTAATAGCAATCAGCCCCAGCATTTT.